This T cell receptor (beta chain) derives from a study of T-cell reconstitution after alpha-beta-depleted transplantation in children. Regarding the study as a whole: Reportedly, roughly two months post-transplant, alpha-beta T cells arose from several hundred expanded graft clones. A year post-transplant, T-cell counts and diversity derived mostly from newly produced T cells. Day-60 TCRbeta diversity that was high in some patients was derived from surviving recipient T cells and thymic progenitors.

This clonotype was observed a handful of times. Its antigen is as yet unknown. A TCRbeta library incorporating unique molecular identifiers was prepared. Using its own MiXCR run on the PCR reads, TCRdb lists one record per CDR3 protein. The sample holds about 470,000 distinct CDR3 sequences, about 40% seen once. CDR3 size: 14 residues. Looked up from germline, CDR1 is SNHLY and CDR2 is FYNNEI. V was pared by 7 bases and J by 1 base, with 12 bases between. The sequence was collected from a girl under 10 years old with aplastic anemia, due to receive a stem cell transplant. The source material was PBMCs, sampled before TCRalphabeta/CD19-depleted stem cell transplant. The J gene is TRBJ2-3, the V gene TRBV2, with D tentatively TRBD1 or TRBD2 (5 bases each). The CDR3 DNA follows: TGTGCCAGCATTGGGACGGAACGCACAGATACGCAGTATTTT. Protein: CASIGTERTDTQYF.